This note documents a single T cell receptor beta chain sequence. Ten or more counts support this clonotype. Its antigen is not yet known. No qualities accompany the bases; no much larger clone lies one base away. The cysteine opens and the phenylalanine closes a CDR3 of 15 amino acids. The DNA shown is the 45-base CDR3, in frame from base 1. CDR1 and CDR2 are drawn from the germline V gene (reference sequence): LGHDT, YNNKEL. Trimmed from V: 2 bases; trimmed from J: 2 bases; junction bases lacking a gene match: 3. Libraries were constructed by 5' RACE. Reads for this sample came from a NextSeq 500. To allow correction of PCR and sequencing errors, the TCR library protocol tagged every TCR cDNA molecule with a unique molecular identifier. The paper's data handling went like this. TCR identification, UMI-based error correction and CDR3 extraction were all carried out with Decombinator tools. TCRs above a frequency of 2 per 1,000, corresponding to the top 1% of the tumor frequency distribution, were defined as expanded. Each repertoire was subsampled 100 times to 5,000 TCRs, after which Renyi diversity was computed with the R vegan package. CDR3 similarity networks were built from amino acid triplet string-kernel similarity, connecting CDR3s with pairwise similarity above 0.82. In TCRdb, the public reads were trimmed at Q25 with fastp and aligned with MiXCR, with productive beta chains retained. Each CDR3 protein appears once, grouped with its most common genes and DNA. Clone size and V and J calls follow TCRdb, not the original study. A total of 20,000 to 25,000 distinct CDR3 sequences appear in this sample, roughly 4.5% of them only once. The ten largest clones represent 7.4% of the sample.

The intended sense of this specimen's time point label: sample taken at primary tumor resection. The donors were around 69 patients from the lung TRACERx cohort who had early-stage, untreated non-small cell lung cancer. For TCR sequencing, whole RNA was extracted from tumor and nontumor lung tissue, or from cryopreserved PBMC samples, and no cell sorting was done. Only patients for whom sufficient RNA was available from at least two tumor regions were selected for TCR sequencing. The data belong to a study of spatial heterogeneity in lung cancer (dated by TCRdb to 2018 to 2020). Study-wide context: Beta-chain transcripts were consistently detected in greater numbers than alpha-chain transcripts, which likely reflected higher beta-chain transcript abundance. In the raw uncorrected reads, each unique combination of TCR and UMI appeared more than ten times on average. In non-small cell lung cancer, the study made a quantitative comparison of TCR alpha and beta repertoires among multiple tumor regions, matched nontumor lung and blood. TCR repertoire features were related to nonsynonymous mutation counts determined by whole-exome sequencing of tumor tissue. Both alpha and beta chains were TCR-sequenced in samples taken at surgery, namely 220 tumor regions, approximately 63 matched nontumor lung samples and a few dozen PBMC samples.

Paper-wide results and their limitations: Ubiquitous expanded tumor TCRs were found in blood more often at tumor resection than at routine follow-up. Confirming at a functional level the hypothesis that regional TCRs recognize regional mutations was considered to require additional single-cell paired TCR alpha and beta sequencing.

The sequence links TRBV3-1 to TRBJ2-1, with 7 junctional bases fitting TRBD2. The TCR originated in a male donor with early-stage non-small cell lung cancer. The input for sequencing was PBMCs, taken at surgery. The base sequence is TGTGCCAGCAGCCAATCCAGCGGGACCTACAATGAGCAGTTCTTC. This gives the protein CASSQSSGTYNEQFF.